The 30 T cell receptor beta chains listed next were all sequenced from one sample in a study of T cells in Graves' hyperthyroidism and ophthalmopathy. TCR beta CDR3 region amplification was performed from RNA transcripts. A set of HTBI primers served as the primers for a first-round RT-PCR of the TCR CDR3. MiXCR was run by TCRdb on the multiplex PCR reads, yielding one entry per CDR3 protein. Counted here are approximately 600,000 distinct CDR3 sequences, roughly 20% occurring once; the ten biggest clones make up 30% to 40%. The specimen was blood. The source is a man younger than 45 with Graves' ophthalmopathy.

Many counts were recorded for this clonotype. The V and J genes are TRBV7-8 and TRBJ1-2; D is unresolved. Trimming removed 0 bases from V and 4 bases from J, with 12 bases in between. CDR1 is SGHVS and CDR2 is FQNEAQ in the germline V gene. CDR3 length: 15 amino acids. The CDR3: CASSLALQATYGYTF. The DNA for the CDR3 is TGTGCCAGCAGCTTAGCGCTTCAGGCGACCTATGGCTACACCTTC.

Written as DNA, the CDR3 is TGTGCCAGCAGCCAAGAATTCTTGGGAGAGACCCAGTACTTC. This sequence encodes CASSQEFLGETQYF. V usage is TRBV11-2 and J usage is TRBJ2-5; unclear D gene. The V end lost 5 bases, the J end lost 4 bases, and 14 bases lay between the germline ends. This CDR3 contains 14 residues. Germline assignment: CDR1 SGHAT and CDR2 FQNNGV.

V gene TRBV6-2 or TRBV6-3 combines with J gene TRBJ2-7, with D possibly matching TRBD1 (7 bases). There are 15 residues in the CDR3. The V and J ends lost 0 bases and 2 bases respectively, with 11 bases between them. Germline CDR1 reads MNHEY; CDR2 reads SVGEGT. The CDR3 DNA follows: TGTGCCAGCAGTTACTCTGCAGGGGGGACCTACGAGCAGTACTTC. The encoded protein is CASSYSAGGTYEQYF.

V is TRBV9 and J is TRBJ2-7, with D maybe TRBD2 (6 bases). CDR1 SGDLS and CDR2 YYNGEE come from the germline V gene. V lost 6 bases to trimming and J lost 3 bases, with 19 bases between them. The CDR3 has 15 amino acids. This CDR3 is CASTREPDYYYEQYF. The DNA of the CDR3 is TGTGCCAGCACGCGAGAACCGGACTATTACTACGAGCAGTACTTC.

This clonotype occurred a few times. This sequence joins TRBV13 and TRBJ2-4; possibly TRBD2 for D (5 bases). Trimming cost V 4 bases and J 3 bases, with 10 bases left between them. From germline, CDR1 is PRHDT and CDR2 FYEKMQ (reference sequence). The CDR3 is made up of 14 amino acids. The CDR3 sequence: CASSSARDKNIQYF. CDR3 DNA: TGTGCCAGCAGCTCCGCCCGGGACAAAAACATTCAGTACTTC. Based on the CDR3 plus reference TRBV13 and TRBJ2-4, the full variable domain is AAGVIQSPRHLIKEKRETATLKCYPIPRHDTVYWYQQGPGQDPQFLISFYEKMQSDKGSIPDRFSAQQFSDYHSELNMSSLELGDSALYFCASSSARDKNIQYFGAGTRLSVL.

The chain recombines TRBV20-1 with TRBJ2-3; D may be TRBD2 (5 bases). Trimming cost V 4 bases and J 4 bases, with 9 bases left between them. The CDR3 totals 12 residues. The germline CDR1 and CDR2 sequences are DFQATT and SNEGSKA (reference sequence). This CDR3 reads CSATRSADTQYF. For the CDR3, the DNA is TGCAGTGCTACTCGTAGCGCAGATACGCAGTATTTT.

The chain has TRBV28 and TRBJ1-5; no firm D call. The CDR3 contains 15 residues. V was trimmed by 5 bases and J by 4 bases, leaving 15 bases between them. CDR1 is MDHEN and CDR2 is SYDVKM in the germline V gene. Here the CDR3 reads CASSATGQFNQPQHF. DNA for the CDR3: TGTGCCAGCAGTGCTACCGGGCAGTTTAATCAGCCCCAGCATTTT.

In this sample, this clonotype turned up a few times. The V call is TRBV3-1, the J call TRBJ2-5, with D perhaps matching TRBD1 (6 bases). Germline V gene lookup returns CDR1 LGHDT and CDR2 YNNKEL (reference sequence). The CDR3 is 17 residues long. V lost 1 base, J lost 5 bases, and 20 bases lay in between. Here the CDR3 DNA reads TGTGCCAGCAGCCAAGGAGTGACAGGTCCTATTCGGGAGACCCAGTACTTC. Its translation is CASSQGVTGPIRETQYF.

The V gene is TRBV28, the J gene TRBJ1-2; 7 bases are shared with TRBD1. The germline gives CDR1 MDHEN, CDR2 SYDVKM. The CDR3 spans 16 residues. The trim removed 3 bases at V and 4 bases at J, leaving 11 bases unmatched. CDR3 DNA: TGTGCCAGCAGTTTGATACAGGGGCTACCGAGCTATGGCTACACCTTC. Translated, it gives CASSLIQGLPSYGYTF.

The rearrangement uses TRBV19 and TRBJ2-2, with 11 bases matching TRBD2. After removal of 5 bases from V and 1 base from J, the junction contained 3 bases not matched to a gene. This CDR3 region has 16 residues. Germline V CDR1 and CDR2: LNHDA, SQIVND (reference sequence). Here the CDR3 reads CASSWLAGGNTGELFF. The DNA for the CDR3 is TGTGCCAGTAGTTGGCTAGCGGGGGGGAACACCGGGGAGCTGTTTTTT.

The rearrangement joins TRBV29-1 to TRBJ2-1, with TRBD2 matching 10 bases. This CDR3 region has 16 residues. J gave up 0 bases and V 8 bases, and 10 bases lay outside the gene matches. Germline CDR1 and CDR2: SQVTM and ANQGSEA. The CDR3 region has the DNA TGCAGCTCCCATGCCCCTAGCGGGAGCTCCTACAATGAGCAGTTCTTC. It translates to CSSHAPSGSSYNEQFF.

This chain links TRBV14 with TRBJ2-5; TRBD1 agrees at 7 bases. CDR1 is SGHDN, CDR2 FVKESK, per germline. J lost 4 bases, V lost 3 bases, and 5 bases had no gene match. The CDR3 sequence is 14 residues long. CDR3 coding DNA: TGTGCCAGCAGCCAGGGGACAGCCCGAGAGACCCAGTACTTC. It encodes CASSQGTARETQYF.

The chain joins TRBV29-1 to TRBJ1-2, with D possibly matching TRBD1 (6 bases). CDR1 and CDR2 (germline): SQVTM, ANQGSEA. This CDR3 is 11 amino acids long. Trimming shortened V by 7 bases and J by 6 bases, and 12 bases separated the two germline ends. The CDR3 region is CSAQGMDGYTF. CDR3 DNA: TGCAGCGCCCAGGGGATGGATGGCTACACCTTC.

The CDR3 DNA sequence: TGTGCCAGCAGCCTGGCACTTGGACTAGCGGGAGATACGCAGTATTTT. Protein sequence: CASSLALGLAGDTQYF. The chain is built from TRBV5-5 and TRBJ2-3, with 11 bases that match TRBD2. The germline gives CDR1 SGHKS, CDR2 YYEKEE (reference sequence). The CDR3 spans 16 residues. With 4 bases clipped from V and 5 bases from J, the junction kept 9 bases outside the gene matches.

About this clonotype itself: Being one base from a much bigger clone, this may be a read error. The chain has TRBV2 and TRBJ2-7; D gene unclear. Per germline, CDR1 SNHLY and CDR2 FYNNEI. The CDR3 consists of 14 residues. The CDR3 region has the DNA TGTGCCAGCAGTGAAGCAGGCAGGCTGCACGAGCATTACTTC. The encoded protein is CASSEAGRLHEHYF.

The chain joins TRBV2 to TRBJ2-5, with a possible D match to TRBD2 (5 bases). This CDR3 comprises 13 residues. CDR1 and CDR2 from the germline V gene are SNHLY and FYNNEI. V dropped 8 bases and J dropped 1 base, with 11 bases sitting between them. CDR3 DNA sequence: TGTGCCAGCGCAGGACGGGGCCAAGAGACCCAGTACTTC. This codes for CASAGRGQETQYF. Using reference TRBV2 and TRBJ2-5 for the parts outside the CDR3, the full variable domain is EPEVTQTPSHQVTQMGQEVILRCVPISNHLYFYWYRQILGQKVEFLVSFYNNEISEKSEIFDDQFSVERPDGSNFTLKIRSTKLEDSAMYFCASAGRGQETQYFGPGTRLLVL.

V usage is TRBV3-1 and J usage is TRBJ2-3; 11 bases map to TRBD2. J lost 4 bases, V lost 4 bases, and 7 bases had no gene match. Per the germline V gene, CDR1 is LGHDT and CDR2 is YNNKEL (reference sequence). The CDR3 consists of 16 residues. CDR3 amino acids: CASSRRSSGRPDTQYF. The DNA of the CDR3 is TGTGCCAGCAGCCGCAGATCTAGCGGGAGGCCAGATACGCAGTATTTT.

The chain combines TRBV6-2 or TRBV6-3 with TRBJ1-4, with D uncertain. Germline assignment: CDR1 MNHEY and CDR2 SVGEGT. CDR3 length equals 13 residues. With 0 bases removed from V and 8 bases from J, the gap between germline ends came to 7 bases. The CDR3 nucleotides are TGTGCCAGCAGTTACTCTCCTCTCGAAAAACTGTTTTTT. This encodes CASSYSPLEKLFF.

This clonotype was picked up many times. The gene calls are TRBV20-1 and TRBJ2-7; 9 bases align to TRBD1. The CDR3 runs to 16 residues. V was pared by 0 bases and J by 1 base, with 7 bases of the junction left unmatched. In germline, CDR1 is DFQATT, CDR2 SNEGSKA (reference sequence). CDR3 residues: CSARDLAGTGSYEQYF. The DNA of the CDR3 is TGCAGTGCTAGAGATTTGGCCGGGACAGGGTCCTACGAGCAGTACTTC.

The CDR3 sequence is CASSTGASGTYEQYF. CDR3 sequence (DNA): TGTGCCAGCAGTACTGGAGCTAGCGGGACCTACGAGCAGTACTTC. This chain connects TRBV6-2 or TRBV6-3 to TRBJ2-7; 9 bases map to TRBD2. The CDR3 sequence is 15 residues long. The V gene end was trimmed by 5 bases and the J gene end by 2 bases; junction bases not matched to a gene: 7. The germline V gene encodes CDR1 MNHEY and CDR2 SVGEGT.

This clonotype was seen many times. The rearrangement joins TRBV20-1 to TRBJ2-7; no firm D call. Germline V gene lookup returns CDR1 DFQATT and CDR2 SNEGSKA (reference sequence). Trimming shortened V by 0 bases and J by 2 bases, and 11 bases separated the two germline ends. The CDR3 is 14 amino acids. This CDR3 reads CSAREPSQPYEQYF. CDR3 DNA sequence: TGCAGTGCTAGAGAGCCCAGCCAGCCCTACGAGCAGTACTTC.

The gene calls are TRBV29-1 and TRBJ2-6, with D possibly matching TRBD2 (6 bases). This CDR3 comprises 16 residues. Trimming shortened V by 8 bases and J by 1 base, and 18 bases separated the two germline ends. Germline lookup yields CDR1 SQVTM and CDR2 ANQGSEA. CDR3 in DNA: TGCAGCCTCCCGGGAGAACAGCTATCTGGGGCCAACGTCCTGACTTTC. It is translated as CSLPGEQLSGANVLTF.

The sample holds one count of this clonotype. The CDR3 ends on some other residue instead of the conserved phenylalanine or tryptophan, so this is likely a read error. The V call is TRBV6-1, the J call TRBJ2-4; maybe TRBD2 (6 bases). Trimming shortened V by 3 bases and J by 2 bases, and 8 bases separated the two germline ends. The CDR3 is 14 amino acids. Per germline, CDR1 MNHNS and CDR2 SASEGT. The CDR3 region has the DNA TGTGCCAGCAGTGATCGGGGGACCAAAAACATTCAGTACCTC. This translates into CASSDRGTKNIQYL.

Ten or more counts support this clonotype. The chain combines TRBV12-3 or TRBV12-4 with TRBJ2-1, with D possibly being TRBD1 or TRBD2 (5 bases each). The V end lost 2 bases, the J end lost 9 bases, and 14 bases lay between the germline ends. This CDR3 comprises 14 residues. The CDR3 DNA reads TGTGCCAGCAGTTTAAGGCAGGGAGTAGGTGAGCAGTTCTTC. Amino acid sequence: CASSLRQGVGEQFF.

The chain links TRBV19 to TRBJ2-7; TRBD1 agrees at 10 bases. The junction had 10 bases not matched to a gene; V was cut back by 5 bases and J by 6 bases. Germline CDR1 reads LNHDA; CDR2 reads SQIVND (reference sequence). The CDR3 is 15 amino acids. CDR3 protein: CASSVPGTGDREQYF. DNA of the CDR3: TGTGCCAGTAGTGTTCCCGGGACAGGGGATCGCGAGCAGTACTTC.

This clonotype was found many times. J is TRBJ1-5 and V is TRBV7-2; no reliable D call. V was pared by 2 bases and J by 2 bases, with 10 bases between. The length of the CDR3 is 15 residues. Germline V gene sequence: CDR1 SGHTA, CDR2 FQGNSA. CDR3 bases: TGTGCCAGCAGCTTAACACGGGGTGGCAATCAGCCCCAGCATTTT. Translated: CASSLTRGGNQPQHF.

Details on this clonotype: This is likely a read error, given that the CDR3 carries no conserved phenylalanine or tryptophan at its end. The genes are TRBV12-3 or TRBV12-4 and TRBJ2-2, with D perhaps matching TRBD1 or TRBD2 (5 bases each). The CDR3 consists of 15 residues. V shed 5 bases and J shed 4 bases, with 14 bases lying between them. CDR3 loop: CASSPQGASTGELFL. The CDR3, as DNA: TGTGCCAGCAGTCCCCAGGGAGCGAGCACCGGGGAGCTGTTTCTT.

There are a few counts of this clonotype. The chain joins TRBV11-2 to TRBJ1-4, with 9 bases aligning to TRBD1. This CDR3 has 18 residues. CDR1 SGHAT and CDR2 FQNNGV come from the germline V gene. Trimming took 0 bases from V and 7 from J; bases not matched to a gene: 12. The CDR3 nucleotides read TGTGCCAGCAGCTTAGATACCGAGGCGACAGGGGGTGGTGAAAAACTGTTTTTT. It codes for CASSLDTEATGGGEKLFF.

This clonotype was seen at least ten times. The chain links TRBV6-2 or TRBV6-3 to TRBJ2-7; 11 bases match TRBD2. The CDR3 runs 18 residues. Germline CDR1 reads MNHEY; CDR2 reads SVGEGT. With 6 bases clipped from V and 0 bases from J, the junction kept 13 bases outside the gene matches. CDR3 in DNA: TGTGCCAGCAGCCTCACCGGGACTAGCGGAGTAAGCTCCTACGAGCAGTACTTC. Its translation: CASSLTGTSGVSSYEQYF.

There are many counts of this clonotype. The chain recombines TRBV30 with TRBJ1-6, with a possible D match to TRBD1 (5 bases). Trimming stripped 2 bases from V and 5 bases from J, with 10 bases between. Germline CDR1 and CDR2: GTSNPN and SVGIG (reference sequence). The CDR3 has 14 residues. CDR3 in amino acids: CAWSTGTHNSPLHF. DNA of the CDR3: TGTGCCTGGAGTACCGGGACCCATAATTCACCCCTCCACTTT. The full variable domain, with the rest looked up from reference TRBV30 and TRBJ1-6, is SQTIHQWPATLVQPVGSPLSLECTVEGTSNPNLYWYRQAAGRGLQLLFYSVGIGQISSEVPQNLSASRPQDRQFILSSKKLLLSDSGFYLCAWSTGTHNSPLHFGNGTRLTVT.